This is a list of T cell receptor beta chains from one sample in a study of breast tumors, draining lymph nodes, adjacent tissues. TCRdb itself ran the multiplex PCR reads through MiXCR, one entry per CDR3 protein. The profile covers around 140,000 distinct CDR3 sequences, with approximately 20% appearing a single time and roughly 2.6% taken by the ten largest. Sequences were obtained from axillary lymph node tissue. All receptors derive from a female donor with breast cancer. Some clones in this sample may be carry-over from other donors' samples. Both conserved end residues are part of each CDR3. The order of the fields is V gene, CDR3 length, J gene, D gene, clone size, CDR3 DNA, CDR3 protein. A D gene is named only where the DNA matches it firmly. Clone size is shown for a subset of rows, as once, few, many or a class of expanded clone.

>TRBV11-2|15|TRBJ2-7|TRBD2|many
TGTGCCAGCAGCCTCACTAGCGGAGGACCCTACGAGCAGTACTTC
CASSLTSGGPYEQYF
>TRBV6-1|15|TRBJ2-1|TRBD2|few
TGTGCCAGCAGTCAGCGGGAGGGCCTGGGAAATGAGCAGTTCTTC
CASSQREGLGNEQFF
>TRBV18|15|TRBJ2-5|TRBD2|NA
TGTGTCAGCTCAGCGGGACTAGCGGGACTAGAGACCCAGTACTTC
CVSSAGLAGLETQYF
>TRBV4-2|15|TRBJ2-7|TRBD2|many
TGTGCCAGCAGCCAAACCGGGACTAGCGTCTACGAGCAGTACTTC
CASSQTGTSVYEQYF
>TRBV7-8|12|TRBJ2-7|NA|many
TGTGCCAGCAGCTTAAACGGGATCGAGCAGTACTTC
CASSLNGIEQYF
>TRBV27|14|TRBJ2-7|TRBD2|many
TGTGCCAGCAGTACCGAACTAGCGGGCTACGAGCAGTACTTC
CASSTELAGYEQYF
>TRBV4-2|13|TRBJ2-1|NA|NA
TGTGCCAGCAGCCAAGATGGTTACACTCAGCAGTTCTTC
CASSQDGYTQQFF
>TRBV19|15|TRBJ1-2|NA|NA
TGTGCCAGTAGTATTAAGCCAGGCCGAAACTATGGCTACACCTTC
CASSIKPGRNYGYTF
>TRBV7-8|14|TRBJ2-7|NA|NA
TGTGCCAGCAGCGCTACAGGGTCCCCGACCGAGCAGTACTTC
CASSATGSPTEQYF
>TRBV10-1|16|TRBJ1-6|TRBD1|many
TGCGCCAGCAGGGACAGGGGGCGAAAATATAATTCACCCCTCCACTTT
CASRDRGRKYNSPLHF
>TRBV7-9|13|TRBJ2-7|NA|many
TGTGCCAGCATCTTGGGCCAGGGCCACGAGCAGTACTTC
CASILGQGHEQYF
>TRBV30|13|TRBJ2-5|NA|few
TGTGCCTGGAGCGGAGGCAGGGGAGAGACCCAGTACTTC
CAWSGGRGETQYF
>TRBV10-3|17|TRBJ2-7|TRBD2|many
TGTGCCATCAGCGATAGGACTAGCGGCAGAAGCTCCTACGAGCAGTACTTC
CAISDRTSGRSSYEQYF
>TRBV7-8|16|TRBJ2-3|TRBD2|many
TGTGCCAGCAGTCCTAGCCGGGAGGGCCCATCAGATACGCAGTATTTT
CASSPSREGPSDTQYF
>TRBV7-9|16|TRBJ1-3|NA|NA
TGTGCCAGCAGCCTTCCTTTGAGCCACTCTGGAAACGCCATATATTTT
CASSLPLSHSGNAIYF
>TRBV5-4|14|TRBJ2-7|NA|many
TGTGCCAGCAGCCGAGACAGGGGCGGGGGAGGGCAGTACTTC
CASSRDRGGGGQYF
>TRBV7-9|8|TRBJ2-3|NA|few
TGTGCCCTTGATACGCAGTATTTT
CALDTQYF
>TRBV6-1|13|TRBJ2-7|TRBD2|many
TGTGCCAGCAGTGGGACTAGCCTGTACGAGCAGTACTTC
CASSGTSLYEQYF
>TRBV19|13|TRBJ1-2|TRBD1|many
TGTGCCAGTAGTACCGGGACAGCTATTGGCTACACCTTC
CASSTGTAIGYTF
>TRBV5-1|14|TRBJ2-3|TRBD1|many
TGCGCCAGCAGCCCGGGACAGGCGGGGAATACGCAGTATTTT
CASSPGQAGNTQYF